A single sample gave rise to the 11 T cell receptor beta chains below, sequenced in a study of control samples from healthy donors and cancer patients. Some clones are missing from TCRdb's copy, which holds only in-frame ones; the method was immunoSEQ multiplex PCR. The sample holds some 130,000 clones, more than 90% seen once. Sequencing was performed on blood. Receptor source: a man aged 18-30 years in good health.

V gene TRBV10-3 combines with J gene TRBJ1-2; no firm D call. V was shortened by 8 bases and J by 0 bases, with 22 bases between the two germline ends. Looked up from germline, CDR1 is ENHRY and CDR2 is SYGVKD. The CDR3 spans 17 residues. CDR3 protein: CAIRQDGLFLSNYGYTF. DNA of the CDR3: TGTGCCATCCGCCAGGACGGATTATTTCTGTCTAACTATGGCTACACCTTC.

The J gene is TRBJ1-2, the V gene TRBV5-4; possibly TRBD1 for D (6 bases). V lost 4 bases to trimming and J lost 5 bases, with 24 bases between them. Germline V gives CDR1 SGHNT, CDR2 YYREEE (reference sequence). There are 17 residues in the CDR3. The CDR3 is CASSHGPGAISEYGYTF. Here the CDR3 DNA reads TGTGCCAGCAGCCATGGGCCGGGGGCCATAAGTGAATATGGCTACACCTTC.

The V gene is TRBV3-1 (or the pseudogene TRBV3-2), the J gene TRBJ1-2; TRBD1 agrees at 10 bases. Trimming took 7 bases from V and 6 from J; bases not matched to a gene: 8. This CDR3 has 14 amino acids. The germline gives CDR1 LGHDT, CDR2 YNNKEL (reference sequence). In DNA form, the CDR3 reads TGTGCCAGCACCTATGGACAGGGGGTAGATGGCTACACCTTC. It yields the protein CASTYGQGVDGYTF.

The chain couples TRBV9 to TRBJ1-1, with D perhaps TRBD1 (5 bases). Germline CDR1 is SGDLS and CDR2 is YYNGEE. The length of the CDR3 is 13 residues. V was shortened by 1 base and J by 4 bases, with 8 bases between the two germline ends. The CDR3 reads CASSVSGGTEAFF. CDR3 DNA: TGTGCCAGCAGCGTAAGTGGGGGCACTGAAGCTTTCTTT.

This chain joins TRBV7-9 and TRBJ1-1; D perhaps matches TRBD1 (6 bases). CDR1 and CDR2 from the germline V gene are SEHNR and FQNEAQ (reference sequence). Deletions cut 1 base from V and 7 bases from J, with 13 bases between. This CDR3 has 14 amino acids. The CDR3 reads CASSLGSAGDEAFF. Here the CDR3 DNA reads TGTGCCAGCAGCTTAGGGTCGGCAGGGGATGAAGCTTTCTTT.

This chain uses TRBV11-2 with TRBJ1-2; D is unclear. Germline CDR1 is SGHAT and CDR2 is FQNNGV. The V and J ends lost 0 bases and 4 bases respectively, with 9 bases between them. This CDR3 contains 14 residues. CDR3 in DNA: TGTGCCAGCAGCTTAGAGTCTCTTACCTATGGCTACACCTTC. Amino acids: CASSLESLTYGYTF. The full variable domain, with the rest looked up from reference TRBV11-2 and TRBJ1-2, is EAGVAQSPRYKIIEKRQSVAFWCNPISGHATLYWYQQILGQGPKLLIQFQNNGVVDDSQLPKDRFSAERLKGVDSTLKIQPAKLEDSAVYLCASSLESLTYGYTFGSGTRLTVV.

This chain's CDR3 is CASSPTGFGVKNIQYF. The DNA of the CDR3 is TGTGCCAGTAGCCCGACAGGTTTTGGGGTCAAAAACATTCAGTACTTC. The chain recombines TRBV19 with TRBJ2-4, with a tentative D call TRBD1 (6 bases). This CDR3 contains 16 residues. CDR1 is LNHDA and CDR2 is SQIVND in the germline V gene (reference sequence). The V end was cut by 6 bases, the J end by 3 bases, with 18 bases between.

This clone was detected once. The CDR3 coding sequence is TGTGCCAGCAGCACCGCGGGGGGGGTTTACAATGAGCAGTTCTTC. Protein product: CASSTAGGVYNEQFF. The chain links TRBV7-6 to TRBJ2-1, with 9 bases identical to TRBD2. J lost 4 bases, V lost 5 bases, and 6 bases had no gene match. Per the germline V gene, CDR1 is SGHVS and CDR2 is FNYEAQ. This CDR3 is 15 amino acids long.

A word on this clone: The same CDR3 also results from other DNA sequences found in this sample. This chain links TRBV3-1 (or the pseudogene TRBV3-2) with TRBJ2-5; TRBD2 matches at 14 bases. The V and J ends lost 3 bases and 5 bases, in that order; junction bases with no gene match: 5. Germline V CDR1 and CDR2: LGHDT, YNNKEL (reference sequence). The CDR3 has 16 amino acids. CDR3 in amino acids: CASSQGTSGGGETQYF. The CDR3, as DNA: TGTGCCAGCAGCCAGGGGACTAGCGGGGGAGGGGAGACCCAGTACTTC.

CDR3 coding DNA: TGTGCCAGCAGCGTTCGACAGGCTAGCACAGATACGCAGTATTTT. Its translation: CASSVRQASTDTQYF. The gene calls are TRBV9 and TRBJ2-3; D perhaps matches TRBD1 (6 bases). V was cut by 2 bases and J by 0 bases, with 10 bases left in between. This CDR3 comprises 15 residues. Germline V CDR1 and CDR2: SGDLS, YYNGEE.

The rearrangement links TRBV6-5 to TRBJ2-5; 11 bases are a match to TRBD1. V lost 0 bases to trimming and J lost 5 bases; unmatched junction nucleotides: 5. The length of the CDR3 is 16 residues. Germline-derived CDR1 and CDR2 are MNHEY and SVGAGI. The CDR3: CASSYSDRGREETQYF. As DNA, the CDR3 is TGTGCCAGCAGTTACTCGGACAGGGGGCGCGAGGAGACCCAGTACTTC.